This TCR beta chain comes out of a study of T cells after yellow fever vaccination. Study outcomes and limitations: It was a small share of clonotypes that appeared in both CD4 and CD8 compartments.

This clonotype has more than one count but fewer than ten. The antigen remains unidentified. TCRdb recomputed calls from the 5' RACE reads with MiXCR, one row per CDR3 protein. The sample contains about 500,000 distinct CDR3 sequences, around 16% of which appear only once. V shed 8 bases and J shed 4 bases, with 15 bases lying between them. Looked up from germline, CDR1 is SEHNR and CDR2 is FQNEAQ (reference sequence). CDR3 size: 15 residues. The gene calls are TRBV7-9 and TRBJ1-6, with D maybe TRBD1 (6 bases). The TCR was taken from a man between 18 and 29 years old who received the YFV17D yellow fever vaccine. The sequenced sample was PBMCs, obtained about 5 days after the first yellow fever vaccination. This CDR3 reads CASSRTVGYNSPLHF. CDR3 DNA: TGTGCCAGCTCCAGGACAGTAGGATATAATTCACCCCTCCACTTT.